One sample yielded the 27 T cell receptor beta chains listed below, sequenced in a study of blood T cell repertoires in COVID-19. The table came from immunoSEQ multiplex PCR; TCRdb's copy has only in-frame clones and leaves some out. In the table there are about 430,000 clones, about 88% of which are singletons. The specimen sequenced was PBMCs or T cells enriched from blood (not recorded which). These receptors came from a woman aged 18-35 years who had been exposed to COVID-19.

The gene calls are TRBV11-2 and TRBJ1-1; 7 bases map to TRBD1. From germline, CDR1 is SGHAT and CDR2 FQNNGV. CDR3 length: 17 amino acids. The V and J ends lost 4 bases and 3 bases, in that order; junction bases with no gene match: 14. DNA for the CDR3: TGTGCCAGCAGCTGGAAACAGGGGCTTCTACGGTACACTGAAGCTTTCTTT. Amino acid sequence: CASSWKQGLLRYTEAFF.

The chain is built from TRBV18 and TRBJ2-1; tentatively, D is TRBD2 (5 bases). The V gene's germline CDR1 is KGHSH and CDR2 LQKENI. The CDR3 is 15 amino acids. Trimming removed 1 base from V and 7 bases from J, with 14 bases in between. This CDR3 is CASSPLETTVNEQFF. As DNA, the CDR3 is TGTGCCAGCTCACCACTTGAGACTACTGTGAATGAGCAGTTCTTC.

V is TRBV5-8 and J is TRBJ2-3; D gene ambiguous. V was trimmed by 0 bases and J by 4 bases, leaving 18 bases between them. The CDR3 sequence is 17 residues long. Per germline, CDR1 SGHTS and CDR2 YDEGEE. CDR3 region: CASSLANYFFGPDTQYF. CDR3 DNA sequence: TGTGCCAGCAGCTTGGCCAATTATTTCTTTGGCCCAGATACGCAGTATTTT.

The chain couples TRBV28 to TRBJ1-3; the D gene is possibly TRBD1 (6 bases). Germline V lookup: CDR1 MDHEN, CDR2 SYDVKM. V lost 2 bases to trimming and J lost 3 bases, with 11 bases between them. The CDR3 consists of 15 residues. The CDR3 DNA follows: TGTGCCAGCAGTTTAGGGGGGGCCAATGGAAACACCATATATTTT. Translated, it gives CASSLGGANGNTIYF. The full variable domain, rest sourced from reference TRBV28 and TRBJ1-3, is DVKVTQSSRYLVKRTGEKVFLECVQDMDHENMFWYRQDPGLGLRLIYFSYDVKMKEKGDIPEGYSVSREKKERFSLILESASTNQTSMYLCASSLGGANGNTIYFGEGSWLTVV.

The chain's CDR3 is CASQPGQGPVGEQYF. The CDR3 DNA is TGTGCCAGTCAACCTGGACAGGGCCCCGTAGGGGAGCAGTACTTC. The chain combines TRBV19 with TRBJ2-7; 8 nucleotides align to TRBD1. Germline assignment: CDR1 LNHDA and CDR2 SQIVND (reference sequence). V lost 8 bases and J lost 7; bases outside the gene matches: 16. This CDR3 is built from 15 residues.

This clone has only one observation. The chain joins TRBV7-2 to TRBJ1-2; D is perhaps TRBD1 (5 bases). Per germline, CDR1 SGHTA and CDR2 FQGNSA. Trimming removed 5 bases from V and 7 bases from J, with 23 bases in between. This CDR3 spans 16 amino acids. DNA for the CDR3: TGTGCCAGCAGCCCCCGGGGGTTTTTAAATATAGGTGGCTACACCTTC. It translates to CASSPRGFLNIGGYTF.

This chain joins TRBV5-5 and TRBJ2-7; 8 positions agree with TRBD2. Germline V gene lookup returns CDR1 SGHKS and CDR2 YYEKEE (reference sequence). The CDR3 covers 16 residues. V lost 0 bases, J lost 2 bases, and 7 bases stayed unmatched. CDR3 amino acids: CASSLGLAGITYEQYF. In DNA form, the CDR3 reads TGTGCCAGCAGCTTGGGTCTAGCGGGTATCACCTACGAGCAGTACTTC.

The chain employs TRBV28 and TRBJ2-1; 8 bases align to TRBD1. The CDR3 spans 16 residues. The germline V gene encodes CDR1 MDHEN and CDR2 SYDVKM. J lost 2 bases, V lost 7 bases, and 10 bases had no gene match. CDR3 protein: CASTRDTGGPYNEQFF. In nucleotides, the CDR3 is TGTGCCAGCACCCGCGATACAGGGGGTCCCTACAATGAGCAGTTCTTC.

This clone was counted a single time. The chain carries TRBV28 and TRBJ2-7; TRBD2 matches 8 bases. This CDR3 comprises 14 residues. V was clipped by 6 bases and J by 3 bases; unmatched bases: 7. Germline lookup yields CDR1 MDHEN and CDR2 SYDVKM. The CDR3 region is CASRPAGVNYEQYF. The CDR3, as DNA: TGTGCCAGCAGGCCAGCGGGAGTCAACTACGAGCAGTACTTC.

J is TRBJ2-7 and V is TRBV5-4; D gene ambiguous. This CDR3 region has 14 residues. CDR1 is SGHNT and CDR2 is YYREEE in the germline V gene (reference sequence). V shed 2 bases and J shed 0 bases, with 9 bases lying between them. CDR3 loop: CASSFSRSSYEQYF. CDR3 nucleotide sequence: TGTGCCAGCAGCTTCTCACGTAGCTCCTACGAGCAGTACTTC.

Concerning this clone: A read error may produce the germline difference seen at one junction end. The chain links TRBV7-6 to TRBJ2-2, with 8 bases identical to TRBD2. The germline V gene encodes CDR1 SGHVS and CDR2 FNYEAQ. CDR3 size: 16 residues. CDR3 in DNA: TGTGCCAGCAGCTTAGAAGCGGGGGCGAACACCGGGGAGCTGCTTTTT. Residues: CASSLEAGANTGELLF.

The V and J genes are TRBV21-1 and TRBJ2-2; TRBD2, the table's D call, lacks a check against the DNA. TRBV21-1 is assigned pseudogene status. The CDR3 is 17 residues long. The CDR3 DNA reads as TGTGCCAGCAGCACTGCGTCGTCGGGAACGAACACCGGGGAGCTGTTTTTT. Protein sequence: CASSTASSGTNTGELFF.

This chain connects TRBV3-1 (or the pseudogene TRBV3-2) to TRBJ2-7; a possible D gene is TRBD2 (6 bases). Germline CDR1 reads LGHDT; CDR2 reads YNNKEL (reference sequence). The CDR3 covers 13 residues. Deletions cut 4 bases from V and 6 bases from J, with 13 bases between. CDR3 nucleotide sequence: TGTGCCAGCAGCCGAGTCCACGGGGGCGAGCAGTACTTC. It yields the protein CASSRVHGGEQYF.

In its sample, this clone was seen once. The rearrangement links TRBV3-1 (or the pseudogene TRBV3-2) to TRBJ1-1, with a possible D match to TRBD1 (5 bases). Trimming removed 4 bases from V and 6 bases from J, with 15 bases in between. The length of the CDR3 is 14 residues. The germline gives CDR1 LGHDT, CDR2 YNNKEL (reference sequence). The CDR3 DNA is TGTGCCAGCAGCCCCGACCAGGGTACCTCTGAAGCTTTCTTT. Translation gives CASSPDQGTSEAFF.

This clone was found once. The chain links TRBV15 to TRBJ2-7, with 11 bases that match TRBD1. From germline, CDR1 is LNHNV and CDR2 YYDKDF (reference sequence). After removal of 1 base from V and 3 bases from J, the junction contained 5 bases not matched to a gene. This CDR3 comprises 16 residues. This CDR3 is CATSRGPGTGGYEQYF. The DNA of the CDR3 is TGTGCCACCAGCAGAGGCCCCGGGACAGGGGGCTACGAGCAGTACTTC. Complete variable domain (other parts from reference TRBV15 and TRBJ2-7): DAMVIQNPRYQVTQFGKPVTLSCSQTLNHNVMYWYQQKSSQAPKLLFHYYDKDFNNEADTPDNFQSRRPNTSFCFLDIRSPGLGDTAMYLCATSRGPGTGGYEQYFGPGTRLTVT.

This chain links TRBV4-3 with TRBJ1-6, with 9 positions matching TRBD1. This CDR3 comprises 17 residues. CDR1 is LGHNA, CDR2 YSLEER, per germline. The V gene end was trimmed by 0 bases and the J gene end by 10 bases; junction bases not matched to a gene: 10. The CDR3 loop is CASSQDPMDRGGSPLHF. CDR3 nucleotide sequence: TGCGCCAGCAGCCAAGACCCTATGGACAGGGGCGGATCACCCCTCCACTTT.

This clone was seen only once. The J gene is TRBJ1-1, the V gene TRBV3-1 (or the pseudogene TRBV3-2); D ambiguous. The V gene lost 1 base and the J gene lost 4 bases, with 7 bases spanning the gap. Germline V gene sequence: CDR1 LGHDT, CDR2 YNNKEL (reference sequence). There are 13 residues in the CDR3. The CDR3: CASSQGPGTEAFF. The CDR3 DNA reads TGTGCCAGCAGCCAAGGGCCGGGCACTGAAGCTTTCTTT.

The V and J genes are TRBV6-5 and TRBJ1-1; D not certain. Germline values: CDR1 MNHEY, CDR2 SVGAGI. CDR3 size: 13 residues. Trimming shortened V by 5 bases and J by 5 bases, and 12 bases separated the two germline ends. DNA of the CDR3: TGTGCCAGCAGTCGCGCCAGGAGGACTGAAGCTTTCTTT. Its translation: CASSRARRTEAFF.

The DNA of the CDR3 is TGCGCCAGCAGCCTGACAGTTCAGGCTGGCTACACCTTC. Amino acids: CASSLTVQAGYTF. The rearrangement uses TRBV5-1 and TRBJ1-2, with D possibly being TRBD1 (5 bases). V lost 4 bases and J 7 bases, leaving 14 bases between the germline ends. The germline V gene encodes CDR1 SGHRS and CDR2 YFSETQ. This CDR3 contains 13 residues.

The rearrangement links TRBV30 to TRBJ1-2, with D uncertain. This CDR3 is built from 14 residues. Per germline, CDR1 GTSNPN and CDR2 SVGIG (reference sequence). V was clipped by 5 bases and J by 8 bases, with 21 bases between them. The CDR3 nucleotides are TGTGCCTGGGGATGGATGACACAGAACGGAGGCTACACCTTC. Protein: CAWGWMTQNGGYTF.

The chain uses TRBV6-5 and TRBJ2-1; 11 bases fit TRBD2. V dropped 7 bases and J dropped 4; count of bases not matched to a gene: 6. CDR3 length: 15 amino acids. Germline V gene lookup returns CDR1 MNHEY and CDR2 SVGAGI. In DNA form, the CDR3 reads TGTGCCAGCAAAGAGGCTAGCGGGGGGTACAATGAGCAGTTCTTC. Translation: CASKEASGGYNEQFF.

V is TRBV5-1 and J is TRBJ2-2; tentative D call: TRBD2 (6 bases). CDR1 SGHRS and CDR2 YFSETQ come from the germline V gene. Trimming left V 5 bases short and J 1 base short, with 12 bases between. The CDR3 runs 15 residues. The CDR3 nucleotides read TGCGCCAGCAGTTCAGGGAGGTGGAACACCGGGGAGCTGTTTTTT. Translation: CASSSGRWNTGELFF. Variable domain in full (rest from reference TRBV5-1 and TRBJ2-2): KAGVTQTPRYLIKTRGQQVTLSCSPISGHRSVSWYQQTPGQGLQFLFEYFSETQRNKGNFPGRFSGRQFSNSRSEMNVSTLELGDSALYLCASSSGRWNTGELFFGEGSRLTVL.

The chain combines TRBV7-9 with TRBJ2-5, with 14 bases matching TRBD2. After removal of 6 bases from V and 4 bases from J, the junction contained 10 bases not matched to a gene. CDR1 and CDR2 from the germline V gene are SEHNR and FQNEAQ (reference sequence). This CDR3 is 17 amino acids long. The CDR3 DNA sequence: TGTGCCAGCAGATTGGGACTAGCGGGAGAACGTGCAGAGACCCAGTACTTC. Protein: CASRLGLAGERAETQYF.

The chain employs TRBV13 and TRBJ2-1, with TRBD2 identical over 12 bases. Trimming removed 5 bases from V and 8 bases from J; junction bases left unmatched: 7. This CDR3 has 15 residues. Germline lookup yields CDR1 PRHDT and CDR2 FYEKMQ (reference sequence). The DNA for the CDR3 is TGTGCCAGCAGCCCAGGGACTAGCGGGCTCGATGAGCAGTTCTTC. Amino acid sequence: CASSPGTSGLDEQFF.

In regard to this clone: Different DNA sequences within this sample yield the same CDR3. The chain has TRBV2 and TRBJ1-6; D is ambiguous. CDR3 length: 14 residues. V lost 1 base and J 10 bases, leaving 11 bases between the germline ends. Germline loops: CDR1 SNHLY, CDR2 FYNNEI. As DNA, the CDR3 is TGTGCCAGCAGTGAAGGACAAATAAACTCACCCCTCCACTTT. Its protein product is CASSEGQINSPLHF.

A single count supports this clone. CDR3 in DNA: TGTGCCAGCAGCTTATCCCAGGGGCGGGAGTTCGTTCCCTACGAGCAGTACTTC. It encodes CASSLSQGREFVPYEQYF. The chain is built from TRBV7-9 and TRBJ2-7, with D possibly matching TRBD2 (7 bases). Germline CDR1 reads SEHNR; CDR2 reads FQNEAQ (reference sequence). Trimming stripped 2 bases from V and 2 bases from J, with 22 bases between. The CDR3 extends over 18 amino acids.

This sequence joins TRBV28 and TRBJ2-7, with 10 positions matching TRBD1. In germline, CDR1 is MDHEN, CDR2 SYDVKM. V was pared by 5 bases and J by 1 base, with 5 bases of the junction left unmatched. CDR3 size: 15 residues. CDR3 DNA sequence: TGTGCCAGCAGTACCGGGACAGGGGAATCCTACGAGCAGTACTTC. Residues: CASSTGTGESYEQYF.